The 8 T cell receptor beta chains listed next were all sequenced from one sample in a study of sequential checkpoint blockade in melanoma. As for treatment: randomized to nivolumab then ipilimumab (arm A) or the reverse (arm B). Libraries were prepared by immunoSEQ multiplex PCR; TCRdb keeps only in-frame clonotypes and omits some of them. The repertoire holds roughly 1,800 clones, with approximately 20% as singletons. The input for sequencing was tumor tissue (inferred from file names), taken from a patient given nivolumab and ipilimumab in sequence. These receptors all stem from a human donor with melanoma.

Judged by abundance, this clone is medium-sized. The chain is built from TRBV11-3 and TRBJ2-1, with 7 bases fitting TRBD1. V trimming: 5 bases; J trimming: 4 bases; junction bases outside the gene matches: 8. The CDR3 runs 15 residues. Germline values: CDR1 SGHNT, CDR2 YENEEA. CDR3 protein: CASSGTRGTYNEQFF. CDR3 nucleotides: TGTGCCAGCAGCGGTACCAGGGGGACATACAATGAGCAGTTCTTC.

The CDR3 reads CASSIGTGPSGNTIYF. The CDR3, as DNA: TGTGCCAGCAGTATCGGGACAGGGCCTTCTGGAAACACCATATATTTT. V and J are TRBV6-8 and TRBJ1-3, with 9 nucleotides matching TRBD1. Germline V gene lookup returns CDR1 MNHGY and CDR2 SAAAGT. The CDR3 sequence is 16 residues long. V trimming: 5 bases; J trimming: 1 base; junction bases outside the gene matches: 6.

The chain has TRBV6-8 and TRBJ2-2; the match to TRBD1 covers 8 bases. CDR3 length: 14 residues. CDR1 is MNHGY and CDR2 is SAAAGT in the germline V gene. V lost 7 bases to trimming and J lost 6 bases; unmatched junction nucleotides: 7. The CDR3, as DNA: TGTGCCAGCAACATAAGACAGGGGTCCGGGGAGCTGTTTTTT. Amino acids: CASNIRQGSGELFF.

V gene TRBV6-8 combines with J gene TRBJ2-2; TRBD1 matches at 11 bases. This CDR3 spans 16 amino acids. The germline gives CDR1 MNHGY, CDR2 SAAAGT. After removal of 6 bases from V and 5 bases from J, the junction contained 8 bases not matched to a gene. The CDR3 region is CASSFRTGGITGELFF. As DNA, the CDR3 is TGTGCCAGCAGCTTCCGGACAGGGGGCATTACCGGGGAGCTGTTTTTT.

This clone was seen a handful of times. CDR3 sequence reads: CSVEGGQGAAGELFF. The CDR3 nucleotides are TGCAGCGTTGAAGGGGGACAGGGGGCCGCCGGGGAGCTGTTTTTT. The rearrangement uses TRBV29-1 and TRBJ2-2; 12 bases fit TRBD1. CDR1 and CDR2 (germline): SQVTM, ANQGSEA. The CDR3 spans 15 residues. The trim removed 1 base at V and 6 bases at J, leaving 3 bases unmatched.

In this sample, this clone is medium-sized. The rearrangement links TRBV9 to TRBJ1-1; TRBD1 aligns across 9 bases. V gave up 5 bases and J gave up 6 bases; unmatched junction bases: 8. The CDR3 is made up of 14 amino acids. Germline lookup yields CDR1 SGDLS and CDR2 YYNGEE. CDR3 sequence (DNA): TGTGCCAGCAGACCCACAGGGGGCTTGTCTGAAGCTTTCTTT. This translates into CASRPTGGLSEAFF.

This clone was recorded a few times. The chain combines TRBV6-8 with TRBJ2-3, with D possibly TRBD2 on 6 matching bases. The CDR3 is made up of 15 amino acids. V was pared by 4 bases and J by 0 bases, with 11 bases between. Germline lookup yields CDR1 MNHGY and CDR2 SAAAGT. CDR3 nucleotides: TGTGCCAGCAGTTCCGGAGGGTGGAGCACAGATACGCAGTATTTT. It is translated as CASSSGGWSTDTQYF.

There are a few counts of this clone. The chain couples TRBV11-3 to TRBJ2-7, with 8 bases aligning to TRBD1. The CDR3 runs 14 residues. Germline CDR1 SGHNT, CDR2 YENEEA. Losses at the gene ends were 6 bases for V and 2 bases for J; bases not matched to a gene: 6. The CDR3 region is CASRQGDRPYEQYF. The CDR3 nucleotides read TGTGCCAGCAGACAGGGGGACCGTCCCTACGAGCAGTACTTC.